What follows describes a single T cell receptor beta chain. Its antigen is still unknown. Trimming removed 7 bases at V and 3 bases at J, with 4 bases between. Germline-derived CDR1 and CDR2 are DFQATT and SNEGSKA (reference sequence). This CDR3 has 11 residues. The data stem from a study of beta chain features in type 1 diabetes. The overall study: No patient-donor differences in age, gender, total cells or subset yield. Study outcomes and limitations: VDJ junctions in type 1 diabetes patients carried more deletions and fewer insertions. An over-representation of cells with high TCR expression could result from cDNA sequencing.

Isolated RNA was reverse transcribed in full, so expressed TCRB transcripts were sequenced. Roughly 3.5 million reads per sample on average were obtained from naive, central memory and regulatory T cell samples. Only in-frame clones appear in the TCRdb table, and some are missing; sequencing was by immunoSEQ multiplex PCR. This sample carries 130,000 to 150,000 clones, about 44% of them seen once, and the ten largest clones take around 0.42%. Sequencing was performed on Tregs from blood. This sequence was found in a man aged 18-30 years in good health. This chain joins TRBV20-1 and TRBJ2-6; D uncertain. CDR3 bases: TGCAGTGTAATTGGGGCCAACGTCCTGACTTTC. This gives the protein CSVIGANVLTF.